This TCR beta chain was sequenced in a study of T cells in Graves' hyperthyroidism and ophthalmopathy. Trimming took 2 bases from V and 0 from J, leaving 7 bases between them. The germline CDR1 and CDR2 sequences are MDHEN and SYDVKM. The CDR3 has 14 amino acids. This clonotype was counted at least ten times. Amplified TCR beta CDR3 regions came from RNA transcripts. When the TCR CDR3 underwent first-round RT-PCR, the HTBI primer set was used. TCRdb analysed the multiplex PCR reads with MiXCR anew, one entry per CDR3 protein. The sample records some 490,000 distinct CDR3 sequences, around 16% being singletons.

Sequencing was carried out using blood. The chain carries TRBV28 and TRBJ1-1, with D hard to call. The TCR sequence derives from a woman in her 30s with Graves' ophthalmopathy. The CDR3 coding sequence is TGTGCCAGCAGTTTAGAGACCATGAACACTGAAGCTTTCTTT. It specifies CASSLETMNTEAFF.